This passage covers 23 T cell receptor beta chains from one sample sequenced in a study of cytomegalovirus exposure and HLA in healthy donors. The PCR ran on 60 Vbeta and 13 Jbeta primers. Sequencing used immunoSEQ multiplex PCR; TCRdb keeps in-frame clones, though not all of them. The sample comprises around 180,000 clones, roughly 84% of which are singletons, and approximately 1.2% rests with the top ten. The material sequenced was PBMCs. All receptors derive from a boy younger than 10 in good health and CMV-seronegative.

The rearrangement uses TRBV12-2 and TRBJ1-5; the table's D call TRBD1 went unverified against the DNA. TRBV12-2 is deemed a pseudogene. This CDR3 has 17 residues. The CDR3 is CASRLAGDRDSNQPQHF. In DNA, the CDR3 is TGTGCAAGTCGCTTAGCAGGGGACAGGGATAGCAATCAGCCCCAGCATTTT.

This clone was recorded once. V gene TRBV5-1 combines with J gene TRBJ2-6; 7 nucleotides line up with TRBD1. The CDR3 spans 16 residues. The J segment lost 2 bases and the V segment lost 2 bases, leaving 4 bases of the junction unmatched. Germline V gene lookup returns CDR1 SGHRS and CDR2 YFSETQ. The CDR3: CASSLQTGAGANVLTF. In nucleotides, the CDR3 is TGCGCCAGCAGCTTACAAACAGGGGCTGGGGCCAACGTCCTGACTTTC.

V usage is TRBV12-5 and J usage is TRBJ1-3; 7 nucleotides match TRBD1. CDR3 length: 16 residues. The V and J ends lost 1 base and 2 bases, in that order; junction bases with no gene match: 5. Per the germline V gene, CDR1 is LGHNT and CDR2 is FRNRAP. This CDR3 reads CASGLATGTAGNTIYF. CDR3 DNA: TGTGCTAGTGGTTTGGCTACCGGGACAGCTGGAAACACCATATATTTT. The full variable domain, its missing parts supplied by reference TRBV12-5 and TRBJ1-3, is DARVTQTPRHKVTEMGQEVTMRCQPILGHNTVFWYRQTMMQGLELLAYFRNRAPLDDSGMPKDRFSAEMPDATLATLKIQPSEPRDSAVYFCASGLATGTAGNTIYFGEGSWLTVV.

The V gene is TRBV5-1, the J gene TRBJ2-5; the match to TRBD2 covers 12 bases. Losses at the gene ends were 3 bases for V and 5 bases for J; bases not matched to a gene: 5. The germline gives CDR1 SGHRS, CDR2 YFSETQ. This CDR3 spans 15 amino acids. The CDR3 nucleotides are TGCGCCAGCAGCTCTAGCGGGAGGGCCGGCGAGACCCAGTACTTC. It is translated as CASSSSGRAGETQYF.

CDR3: CSVITGETAEYDNEQFF. DNA of the CDR3: TGCAGCGTTATCACCGGAGAGACAGCAGAATACGACAATGAGCAGTTCTTC. J is TRBJ2-1 and V is TRBV29-1; D perhaps matches TRBD1 (5 bases). The CDR3 consists of 17 residues. The germline V gene encodes CDR1 SQVTM and CDR2 ANQGSEA. V lost 5 bases and J lost 5, with 25 bases in between.

The CDR3, as DNA: TGCGCCAGCAGCTTGCGCCCAGCTAGCGGGGGGGCAACAGATACGCAGTATTTT. Translating it yields CASSLRPASGGATDTQYF. V usage is TRBV5-1 and J usage is TRBJ2-3, with 12 positions matching TRBD2. Germline assignment: CDR1 SGHRS and CDR2 YFSETQ. V was clipped by 1 base and J by 3 bases; unmatched bases: 9. This CDR3 contains 18 residues.

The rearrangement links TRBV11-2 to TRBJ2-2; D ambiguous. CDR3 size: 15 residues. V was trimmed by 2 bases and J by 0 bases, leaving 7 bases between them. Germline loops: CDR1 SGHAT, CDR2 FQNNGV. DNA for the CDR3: TGTGCCAGCAGCTTAAGTGGCACGAACACCGGGGAGCTGTTTTTT. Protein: CASSLSGTNTGELFF.

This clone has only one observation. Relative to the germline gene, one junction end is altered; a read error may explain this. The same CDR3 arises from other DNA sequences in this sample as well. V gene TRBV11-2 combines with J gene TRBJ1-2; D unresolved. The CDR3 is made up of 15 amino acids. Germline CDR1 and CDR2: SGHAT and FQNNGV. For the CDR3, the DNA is TGTGCTAGCAGCCCTACCGCCGGAGCCACCGAGGGCTACACCTTC. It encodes CASSPTAGATEGYTF.

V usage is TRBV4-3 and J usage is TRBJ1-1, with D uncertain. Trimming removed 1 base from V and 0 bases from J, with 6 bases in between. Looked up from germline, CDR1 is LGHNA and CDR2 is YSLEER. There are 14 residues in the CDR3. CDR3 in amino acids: CASSQGVMNTEAFF. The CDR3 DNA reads TGCGCCAGCAGCCAAGGCGTGATGAACACTGAAGCTTTCTTT.

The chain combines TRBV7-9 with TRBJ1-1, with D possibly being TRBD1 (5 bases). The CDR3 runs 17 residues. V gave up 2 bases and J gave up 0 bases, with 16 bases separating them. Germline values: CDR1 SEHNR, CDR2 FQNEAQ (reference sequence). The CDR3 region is CASSLQGLTIVNTEAFF. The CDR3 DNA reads TGTGCCAGCAGCTTACAGGGTTTGACGATCGTGAACACTGAAGCTTTCTTT.

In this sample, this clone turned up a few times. The CDR3 loop reads CASSPEGLWLSEQYF. CDR3 coding DNA: TGTGCCAGTAGTCCCGAGGGACTTTGGCTCTCCGAGCAGTACTTC. The rearrangement links TRBV19 to TRBJ2-7; D perhaps matches TRBD2 (6 bases). The germline gives CDR1 LNHDA, CDR2 SQIVND (reference sequence). V lost 5 bases to trimming and J lost 6 bases, with 20 bases between them. The CDR3 has 15 residues.

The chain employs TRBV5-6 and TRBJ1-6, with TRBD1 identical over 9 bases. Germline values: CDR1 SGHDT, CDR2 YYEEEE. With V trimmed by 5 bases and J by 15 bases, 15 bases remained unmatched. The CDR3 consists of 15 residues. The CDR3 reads CASRRGGQGVQNLHF. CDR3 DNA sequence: TGTGCCAGCAGACGTGGGGGACAGGGTGTTCAGAACCTCCACTTT.

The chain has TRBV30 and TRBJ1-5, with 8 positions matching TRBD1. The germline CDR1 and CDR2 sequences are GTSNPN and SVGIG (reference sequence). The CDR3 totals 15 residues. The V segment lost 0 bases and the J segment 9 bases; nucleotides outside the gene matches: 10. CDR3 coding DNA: TGTGCCTGGAGTGTAGCCGGACAGGGCCCCAGGCCCCAGCATTTT. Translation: CAWSVAGQGPRPQHF.

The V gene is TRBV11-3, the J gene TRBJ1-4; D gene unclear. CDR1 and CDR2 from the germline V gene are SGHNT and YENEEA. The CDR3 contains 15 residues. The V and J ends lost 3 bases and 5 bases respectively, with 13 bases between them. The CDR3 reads CASSLDPGRNEKLFF. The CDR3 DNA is TGTGCCAGCAGCTTGGATCCGGGAAGAAATGAAAAACTGTTTTTT.

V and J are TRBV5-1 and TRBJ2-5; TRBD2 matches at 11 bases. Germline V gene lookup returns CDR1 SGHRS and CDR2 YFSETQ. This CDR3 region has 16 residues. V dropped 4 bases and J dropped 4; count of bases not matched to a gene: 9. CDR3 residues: CASSPTGSGGAETQYF. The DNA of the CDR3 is TGCGCCAGCAGCCCCACGGGTAGCGGGGGGGCAGAGACCCAGTACTTC.

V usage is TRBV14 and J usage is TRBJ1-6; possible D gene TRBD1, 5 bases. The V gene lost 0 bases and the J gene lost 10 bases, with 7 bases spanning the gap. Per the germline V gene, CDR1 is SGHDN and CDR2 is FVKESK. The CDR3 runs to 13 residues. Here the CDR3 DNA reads TGTGCCAGCAGCCAAGATTACAGGTCACCCCTCCACTTT. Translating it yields CASSQDYRSPLHF.

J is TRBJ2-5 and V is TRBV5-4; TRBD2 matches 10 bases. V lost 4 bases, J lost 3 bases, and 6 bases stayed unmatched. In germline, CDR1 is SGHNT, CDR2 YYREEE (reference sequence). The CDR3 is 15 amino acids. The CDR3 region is CASSLVGTSEETQYF. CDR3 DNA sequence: TGTGCCAGCAGCCTGGTGGGGACTAGCGAAGAGACCCAGTACTTC.

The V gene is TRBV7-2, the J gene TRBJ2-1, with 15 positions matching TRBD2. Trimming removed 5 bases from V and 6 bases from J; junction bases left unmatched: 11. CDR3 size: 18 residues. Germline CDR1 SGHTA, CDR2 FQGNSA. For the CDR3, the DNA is TGTGCCAGCAGCGCCTTCAGGACTAGCGGGAGGGCAGGCAATGAGCAGTTCTTC. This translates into CASSAFRTSGRAGNEQFF.

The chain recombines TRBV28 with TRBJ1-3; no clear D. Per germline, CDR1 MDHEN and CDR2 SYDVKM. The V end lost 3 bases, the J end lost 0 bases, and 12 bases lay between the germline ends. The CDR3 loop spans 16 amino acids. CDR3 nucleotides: TGTGCCAGCAGTTTTTTGGGCGGGAACTCTGGAAACACCATATATTTT. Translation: CASSFLGGNSGNTIYF. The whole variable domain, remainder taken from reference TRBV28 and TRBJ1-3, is DVKVTQSSRYLVKRTGEKVFLECVQDMDHENMFWYRQDPGLGLRLIYFSYDVKMKEKGDIPEGYSVSREKKERFSLILESASTNQTSMYLCASSFLGGNSGNTIYFGEGSWLTVV.

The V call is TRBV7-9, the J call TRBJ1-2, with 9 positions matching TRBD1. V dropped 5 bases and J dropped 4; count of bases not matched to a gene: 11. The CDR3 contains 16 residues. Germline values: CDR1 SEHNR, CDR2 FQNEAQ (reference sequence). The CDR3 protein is CASSLRTGGEIYGYTF. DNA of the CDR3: TGTGCCAGCAGCCTAAGAACAGGGGGCGAAATCTATGGCTACACCTTC. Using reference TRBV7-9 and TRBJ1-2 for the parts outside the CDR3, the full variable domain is DTGVSQNPRHKITKRGQNVTFRCDPISEHNRLYWYRQTLGQGPEFLTYFQNEAQLEKSRLLSDRFSAERPKGSFSTLEIQRTEQGDSAMYLCASSLRTGGEIYGYTFGSGTRLTVV.

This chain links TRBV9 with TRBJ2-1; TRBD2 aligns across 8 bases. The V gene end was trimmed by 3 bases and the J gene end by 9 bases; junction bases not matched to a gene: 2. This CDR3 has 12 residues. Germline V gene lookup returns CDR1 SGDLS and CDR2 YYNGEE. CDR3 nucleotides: TGTGCCAGCAGCGCGACTAGCGCTGAGCAGTTCTTC. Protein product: CASSATSAEQFF.

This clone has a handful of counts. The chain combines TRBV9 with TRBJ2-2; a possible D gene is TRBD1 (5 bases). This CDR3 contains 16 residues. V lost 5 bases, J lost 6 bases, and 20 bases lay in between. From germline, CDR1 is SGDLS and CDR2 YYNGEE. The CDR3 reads CASSGSSERGSGELFF. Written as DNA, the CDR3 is TGTGCCAGCAGTGGAAGCAGCGAAAGGGGATCCGGGGAGCTGTTTTTT. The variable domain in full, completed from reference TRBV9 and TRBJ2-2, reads DSGVTQTPKHLITATGQRVTLRCSPRSGDLSVYWYQQSLDQGLQFLIQYYNGEERAKGNILERFSAQQFPDLHSELNLSSLELGDSALYFCASSGSSERGSGELFFGEGSRLTVL.

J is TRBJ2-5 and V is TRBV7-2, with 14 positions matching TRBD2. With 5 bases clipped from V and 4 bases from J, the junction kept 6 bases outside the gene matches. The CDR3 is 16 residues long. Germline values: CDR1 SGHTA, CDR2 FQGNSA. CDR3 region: CASSVTSGGAGETQYF. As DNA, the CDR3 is TGTGCCAGCAGCGTGACTAGCGGGGGGGCGGGAGAGACCCAGTACTTC.